A single sample is the source of the 22 T cell receptor beta chains below, sequenced in a study of T cell repertoires in cytomegalovirus infection. Antigens of these TCRs are unknown. Each CDR3 protein is one row after TCRdb ran MiXCR on the reads. In the table there are around 89,000 distinct CDR3 sequences, approximately 30% of which are singletons. Sequencing was performed on CD8+ T cells from cultured PBMCs, taken from culture after CMV antigen stimulation. These receptors originate from a human donor in good health (CMV status not recorded). Some clones in this sample may be carry-over from other donors' samples.

A few counts support this clonotype. The chain carries TRBV11-3 and TRBJ2-1; the D is unclear. CDR1 and CDR2 (germline): SGHNT, YENEEA. This CDR3 spans 11 amino acids. V shed 5 bases and J shed 8 bases, with 7 bases lying between them. The CDR3 DNA reads as TGTGCCAGCAGCCATTCGGATGAGCAGTTCTTC. Its translation is CASSHSDEQFF.

The chain's CDR3 is CASSQEVVSTDTQYF. The CDR3 coding sequence is TGCGCCAGCAGCCAAGAGGTGGTATCAACAGATACGCAGTATTTT. This chain links TRBV4-1 with TRBJ2-3, with D hard to call. CDR1 and CDR2 from the germline V gene are MGHRA and YSYEKL. The CDR3 consists of 15 residues. The germline V and J ends were trimmed by 0 bases and 3 bases, with 10 bases remaining between them.

In its sample, this clonotype was seen a few times. The chain uses TRBV7-9 and TRBJ2-7, with D perhaps TRBD1 (5 bases). Between the trimmed V and J ends, which lost 6 bases and 6 bases, there was a span of 24 bases. The germline V gene has CDR1 SEHNR and CDR2 FQNEAQ (reference sequence). The CDR3 loop spans 16 amino acids. The CDR3 DNA reads TGTGCCAGCAGTAGGGTGGTGACAGTGTCCAATGGCGAGCAGTACTTC. Protein product: CASSRVVTVSNGEQYF. Looking up the rest from reference TRBV7-9 and TRBJ2-7 gives the full variable domain: DTGVSQNPRHKITKRGQNVTFRCDPISEHNRLYWYRQTLGQGPEFLTYFQNEAQLEKSRLLSDRFSAERPKGSFSTLEIQRTEQGDSAMYLCASSRVVTVSNGEQYFGPGTRLTVT.

The V gene is TRBV11-2, the J gene TRBJ1-5; D remains ambiguous. The CDR3 totals 13 residues. The V end lost 2 bases, the J end lost 3 bases, and 5 bases lay between the germline ends. Germline V gives CDR1 SGHAT, CDR2 FQNNGV. The chain's CDR3 is CASSLQDNQPQHF. As DNA, the CDR3 is TGTGCCAGCAGCTTACAGGACAATCAGCCCCAGCATTTT.

Here the CDR3 reads CASSRAGISNQPQHF. The CDR3 coding sequence is TGTGCCAGCAGCAGAGCTGGAATTAGCAATCAGCCCCAGCATTTT. The chain is built from TRBV2 and TRBJ1-5; D ambiguous. The CDR3 spans 15 residues. Germline V gene data show CDR1 as SNHLY and CDR2 as FYNNEI. Trimming cost V 6 bases and J 0 bases, with 12 bases left between them.

This clonotype showed up many times. The chain employs TRBV3-1 and TRBJ2-4, with D perhaps TRBD2 (6 bases). Germline CDR1 reads LGHDT; CDR2 reads YNNKEL (reference sequence). The CDR3 totals 16 residues. The germline V and J ends were trimmed by 0 bases and 7 bases, with 16 bases remaining between them. In DNA, the CDR3 is TGTGCCAGCAGCCAAGAGATGGGACTCCCAGGGAACATTCAGTACTTC. Amino acid sequence: CASSQEMGLPGNIQYF.

This sequence joins TRBV6-5 and TRBJ2-5, with D maybe TRBD1 (5 bases). Trimming cost V 0 bases and J 5 bases, with 16 bases left between them. CDR3 length equals 16 residues. Germline CDR1 reads MNHEY; CDR2 reads SVGAGI. The CDR3 sequence: CASSYSTIQGWETQYF. The DNA for the CDR3 is TGTGCCAGCAGTTACTCGACCATTCAGGGCTGGGAGACCCAGTACTTC.

This clonotype was recorded at least ten times. The rearrangement links TRBV11-2 to TRBJ2-1; D is undetermined. The CDR3 totals 14 residues. CDR1 and CDR2 (germline): SGHAT, FQNNGV. Deletions cut 0 bases from V and 5 bases from J, with 8 bases between. The CDR3 protein is CASSLEDPHNEQFF. CDR3 bases: TGTGCCAGCAGCTTAGAAGACCCCCACAATGAGCAGTTCTTC. The complete variable domain, with remaining parts taken from reference TRBV11-2 and TRBJ2-1, reads EAGVAQSPRYKIIEKRQSVAFWCNPISGHATLYWYQQILGQGPKLLIQFQNNGVVDDSQLPKDRFSAERLKGVDSTLKIQPAKLEDSAVYLCASSLEDPHNEQFFGPGTRLTVL.

The J gene is TRBJ1-1, the V gene TRBV23-1; D is unclear. TRBV23-1 is reported as an ORF; its role is uncertain. The CDR3 has 16 amino acids. V was trimmed by 2 bases and J by 2 bases, leaving 15 bases between them. CDR3 in amino acids: CASSQAGRLLNTEAFF. The DNA of the CDR3 is TGCGCCAGCAGTCAAGCGGGCCGGCTCCTCAACACTGAAGCTTTCTTT.

The chain joins TRBV7-9 to TRBJ2-2, with TRBD1 identical over 10 bases. Germline V gives CDR1 SEHNR, CDR2 FQNEAQ (reference sequence). The CDR3 is 16 amino acids. The ends lost 4 bases at V and 6 bases at J; junction bases unmatched: 8. CDR3 bases: TGTGCCAGCAGCTCCCAGACAGGGGGCGCGTCCGGGGAGCTGTTTTTT. It yields the protein CASSSQTGGASGELFF. Full variable domain (rest looked up from reference TRBV7-9 and TRBJ2-2): DTGVSQNPRHKITKRGQNVTFRCDPISEHNRLYWYRQTLGQGPEFLTYFQNEAQLEKSRLLSDRFSAERPKGSFSTLEIQRTEQGDSAMYLCASSSQTGGASGELFFGEGSRLTVL.

CDR3 in DNA: TGTGCCAGCAGTGGGGACGGATTTAATGAAAAACTGTTTTTT. Residues: CASSGDGFNEKLFF. This chain links TRBV27 with TRBJ1-4; the D gene is possibly TRBD1 (5 bases). V was pared by 5 bases and J by 4 bases, with 11 bases between. The length of the CDR3 is 14 residues. Germline lookup yields CDR1 MNHEY and CDR2 SMNVEV (reference sequence).

This clonotype has ten or more counts. The rearrangement links TRBV7-2 to TRBJ2-2; 9 bases align to TRBD1. The germline V gene encodes CDR1 SGHTA and CDR2 FQGNSA. The J segment lost 4 bases and the V segment lost 3 bases, leaving 3 bases of the junction unmatched. The CDR3 runs 15 residues. The CDR3 sequence: CASSFLGQGTGELFF. The CDR3, as DNA: TGTGCCAGCAGCTTCTTGGGACAGGGCACCGGGGAGCTGTTTTTT.

The J gene is TRBJ1-3, the V gene TRBV7-6; no clear D. Germline V lookup: CDR1 SGHVS, CDR2 FNYEAQ. The CDR3 contains 15 residues. Deletions cut 1 base from V and 0 bases from J, with 7 bases between. CDR3 in amino acids: CASSLGNPSGNTIYF. As DNA, the CDR3 is TGTGCCAGCAGCTTAGGCAACCCCTCTGGAAACACCATATATTTT.

Only a few counts were recorded for this clonotype. The V gene is TRBV11-1, the J gene TRBJ2-7; tentative D call: TRBD1 (6 bases). The V gene's germline CDR1 is SGHAT and CDR2 FQDESV (reference sequence). The CDR3 loop spans 15 amino acids. V was pared by 5 bases and J by 2 bases, with 16 bases between. CDR3 nucleotides: TGTGCCAGCAGCACCGGGACACTCCTTACCTACGAGCAGTACTTC. This sequence encodes CASSTGTLLTYEQYF. Filled out from reference TRBV11-1 and TRBJ2-7, the complete variable domain reads EAEVAQSPRYKITEKSQAVAFWCDPISGHATLYWYRQILGQGPELLVQFQDESVVDDSQLPKDRFSAERLKGVDSTLKIQPAELGDSAMYLCASSTGTLLTYEQYFGPGTRLTVT.

The rearrangement links TRBV11-2 to TRBJ1-2, with D maybe TRBD1 (5 bases). Germline values: CDR1 SGHAT, CDR2 FQNNGV. Trimming took off 0 bases at V and 8 bases at J, with 13 bases between the two ends. This CDR3 is 14 amino acids long. The CDR3 DNA reads TGTGCCAGCAGCTTAGACAGGGTTCGTGGAGGCTACACCTTC. Amino acids: CASSLDRVRGGYTF. Filled out from reference TRBV11-2 and TRBJ1-2, the complete variable domain reads EAGVAQSPRYKIIEKRQSVAFWCNPISGHATLYWYQQILGQGPKLLIQFQNNGVVDDSQLPKDRFSAERLKGVDSTLKIQPAKLEDSAVYLCASSLDRVRGGYTFGSGTRLTVV.

The CDR3 protein is CASSESTGGGYTF. CDR3 in DNA: TGCGCCAGCAGTGAGTCGACGGGGGGTGGCTACACCTTC. The rearrangement uses TRBV10-2 and TRBJ1-2; possibly TRBD1 for D (5 bases). Per the germline V gene, CDR1 is WSHSY and CDR2 is SAAADI. The CDR3 is 13 amino acids. Trimming cost V 0 bases and J 7 bases, with 9 bases left between them.

The chain joins TRBV7-8 to TRBJ2-7, with a tentative D call TRBD1 (5 bases). Germline V gene sequence: CDR1 SGHVS, CDR2 FQNEAQ. The CDR3 sequence is 13 residues long. V lost 4 bases and J 6 bases, leaving 13 bases between the germline ends. The CDR3 loop reads CASSSGPVLEQYF. The DNA of the CDR3 is TGTGCCAGCAGCTCAGGGCCGGTCCTCGAGCAGTACTTC. The entire variable domain, with the rest obtained from reference TRBV7-8 and TRBJ2-7, is as follows: GAGVSQSPRYKVAKRGQDVALRCDPISGHVSLFWYQQALGQGPEFLTYFQNEAQLDKSGLPSDRFFAERPEGSVSTLKIQRTQQEDSAVYLCASSSGPVLEQYFGPGTRLTVT.

V and J are TRBV12-3 or TRBV12-4 and TRBJ2-7; D not certain. The CDR3 runs 14 residues. V dropped 4 bases and J dropped 4 bases, with 14 bases sitting between them. The CDR3 spells CASSSPADEYEQYF. The CDR3 DNA reads as TGTGCCAGCAGTTCCCCCGCGGATGAGTACGAGCAGTACTTC.

This clonotype has a count of ten or more. The J gene is TRBJ2-3, the V gene TRBV24-1; no clear D gene. Trimming removed 4 bases at V and 7 bases at J, with 11 bases between. Germline CDR1 and CDR2: KGHDR and SFDVKD. The length of the CDR3 is 13 residues. The CDR3 here is CATSDYSYHTQYF. The DNA of the CDR3 is TGTGCCACCAGTGACTACAGCTACCATACGCAGTATTTT.

The V gene is TRBV13, the J gene TRBJ2-7; tentatively, D is TRBD1 (5 bases). This CDR3 has 14 residues. The V gene lost 5 bases and the J gene lost 0 bases, with 11 bases spanning the gap. Germline V CDR1 and CDR2: PRHDT, FYEKMQ (reference sequence). This CDR3 reads CASSAQAYSYEQYF. In DNA form, the CDR3 reads TGTGCCAGCAGCGCACAGGCCTACTCCTACGAGCAGTACTTC.

This clonotype was observed a few times. The CDR3 reads CASTEETQYF. The CDR3 coding sequence is TGTGCCAGCACCGAAGAGACCCAGTACTTC. The J gene is TRBJ2-5, the V gene TRBV2; D uncertain. Per germline, CDR1 SNHLY and CDR2 FYNNEI. This CDR3 spans 10 amino acids. V was shortened by 7 bases and J by 3 bases, with 3 bases between the two germline ends.

The table lists this clonotype with a few counts. The chain uses TRBV7-9 and TRBJ2-5; 8 bases line up with TRBD1. The V gene's germline CDR1 is SEHNR and CDR2 FQNEAQ (reference sequence). The CDR3 contains 14 residues. J was trimmed by 0 bases and V by 5 bases; bases with no gene match: 2. CDR3 sequence: CASSADRDQETQYF. CDR3 sequence (DNA): TGTGCCAGCAGCGCGGACAGGGACCAAGAGACCCAGTACTTC.